This TCR beta chain was sequenced for a study of regulatory dendritic cells for organ transplantation. Of note for this clone: Its specificity is unknown.

V shed 7 bases and J 8 bases; nucleotides not matched to a gene: 7. CDR1 and CDR2 from the germline V gene are SGHAT and FQNNGV. The CDR3 contains 15 residues. The table came from immunoSEQ multiplex PCR; TCRdb's copy has only in-frame clones and leaves some out. The sample records about 38,000 clones, about nine tenths being singletons. Findings of the study overall: The authors noted considerable between-person heterogeneity in alloreactive memory CD8+ cells. The most alloreactive TCR clonotypes were found in resting memory CD8+ cells. Regulatory dendritic cells appeared to expand memory CD8+ clones less than mature ones. Naive T cells showed high diversity, memory cells less, memory CD8+ least.

Sample: naive CD8+ T cells from blood. Indicated subset: CD45RA+ naive T cells. The chain recombines TRBV11-2 with TRBJ2-1; 14 nucleotides line up with TRBD2. The receptor was derived from a human donor in good health. The CDR3 DNA follows: TGTGCCAGCATACAGACTAGCGGGGGGGCGGATGAGCAGTTCTTC. Translation gives CASIQTSGGADEQFF.